This TCR beta chain is from a study of blood T cell repertoires in COVID-19. Study overall: COVID-19 samples from acute and convalescent phases originated in the United States, Italy and Spain. T cells, B-cell-depleted T cells, or PBMCs supplied cDNA or gDNA.

This CDR3 is built from 12 residues. V lost 2 bases to trimming and J lost 11 bases; unmatched junction nucleotides: 5. CDR1 is MDHEN, CDR2 SYDVKM, per germline. In the original analysis: Cell counts per sample came from amplifying reference gene primers. Sequenced by immunoSEQ multiplex PCR; TCRdb stores in-frame clones only, minus some. V and J calls and clone size come straight from that table; D and trimming were deduced from the DNA. This sample has around 100,000 clones, with 91% found just once. The clonotype comes from a man in his forties or fifties with acute or convalescent COVID-19. The material sequenced was peripheral blood. The chain employs TRBV28 and TRBJ1-1, with 7 bases identical to TRBD1. CDR3 sequence reads: CASSLLQGEAFF. CDR3 bases: TGTGCCAGCAGTTTACTCCAGGGGGAGGCTTTCTTT.